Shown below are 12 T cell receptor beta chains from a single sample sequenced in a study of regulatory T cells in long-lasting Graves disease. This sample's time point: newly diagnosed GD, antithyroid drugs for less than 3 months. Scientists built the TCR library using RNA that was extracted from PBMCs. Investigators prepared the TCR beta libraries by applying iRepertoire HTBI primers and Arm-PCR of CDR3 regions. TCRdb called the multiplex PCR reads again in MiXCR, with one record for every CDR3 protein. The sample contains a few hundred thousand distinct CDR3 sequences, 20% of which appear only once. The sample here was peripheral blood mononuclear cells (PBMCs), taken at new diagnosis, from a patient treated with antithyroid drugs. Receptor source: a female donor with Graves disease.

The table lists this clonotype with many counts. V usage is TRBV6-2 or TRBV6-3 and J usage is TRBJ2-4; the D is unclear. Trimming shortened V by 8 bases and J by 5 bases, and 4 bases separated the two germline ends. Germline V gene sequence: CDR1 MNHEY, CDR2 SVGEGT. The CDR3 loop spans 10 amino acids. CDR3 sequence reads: CASGQNIQYF. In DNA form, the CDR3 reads TGTGCCAGCGGGCAAAACATTCAGTACTTC.

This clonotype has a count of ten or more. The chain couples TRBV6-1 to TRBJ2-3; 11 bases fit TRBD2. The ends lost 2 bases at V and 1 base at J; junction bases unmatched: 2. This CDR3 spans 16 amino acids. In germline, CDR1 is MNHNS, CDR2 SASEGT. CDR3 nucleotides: TGTGCCAGCAGTGAACAACTAGCGGGGGGCACAGATACGCAGTATTTT. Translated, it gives CASSEQLAGGTDTQYF.

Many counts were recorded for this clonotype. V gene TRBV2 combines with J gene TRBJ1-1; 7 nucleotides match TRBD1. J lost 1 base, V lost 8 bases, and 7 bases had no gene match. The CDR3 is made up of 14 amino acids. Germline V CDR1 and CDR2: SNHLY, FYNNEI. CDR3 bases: TGTGCCAGCCGGGACAGTTATCGGAACACTGAAGCTTTCTTT. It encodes CASRDSYRNTEAFF.

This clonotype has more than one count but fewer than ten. The CDR3, as DNA: TGCAGCGTTGAGGCCCAGGAAGAGACCCAGTACTTC. Translated: CSVEAQEETQYF. The chain uses TRBV29-1 and TRBJ2-5; D gene uncertain. Trimming shortened V by 3 bases and J by 3 bases, and 8 bases separated the two germline ends. Germline V gene lookup returns CDR1 SQVTM and CDR2 ANQGSEA. This CDR3 has 12 residues.

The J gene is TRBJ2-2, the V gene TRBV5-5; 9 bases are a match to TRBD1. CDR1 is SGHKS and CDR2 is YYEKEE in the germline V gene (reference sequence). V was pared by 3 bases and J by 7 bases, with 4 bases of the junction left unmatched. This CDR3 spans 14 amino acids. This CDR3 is CASSWGQGHGELFF. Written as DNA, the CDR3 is TGTGCCAGCAGCTGGGGACAGGGTCACGGGGAGCTGTTTTTT.

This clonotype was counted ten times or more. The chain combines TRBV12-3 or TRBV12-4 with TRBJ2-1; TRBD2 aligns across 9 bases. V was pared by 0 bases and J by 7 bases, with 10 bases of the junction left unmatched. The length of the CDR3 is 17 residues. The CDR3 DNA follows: TGTGCCAGCAGTTTAGCGCGGGGAGGCGGGAGGGGAAATGAGCAGTTCTTC. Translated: CASSLARGGGRGNEQFF.

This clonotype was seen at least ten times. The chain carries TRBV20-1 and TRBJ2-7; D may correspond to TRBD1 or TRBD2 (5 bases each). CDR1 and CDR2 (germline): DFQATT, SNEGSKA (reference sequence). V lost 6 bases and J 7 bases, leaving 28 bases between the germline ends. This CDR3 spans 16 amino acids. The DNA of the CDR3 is TGCAGTGCACCGAGGGGATTGCAGGGATCACTTGGTGAGCAGTACTTC. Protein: CSAPRGLQGSLGEQYF.

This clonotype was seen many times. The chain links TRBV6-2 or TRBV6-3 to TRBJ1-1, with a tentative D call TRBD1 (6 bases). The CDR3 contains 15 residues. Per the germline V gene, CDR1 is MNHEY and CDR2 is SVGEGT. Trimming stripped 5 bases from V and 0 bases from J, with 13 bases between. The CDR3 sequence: CASSRRGSLNTEAFF. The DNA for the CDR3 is TGTGCCAGCAGTCGCAGGGGTTCCCTGAACACTGAAGCTTTCTTT.

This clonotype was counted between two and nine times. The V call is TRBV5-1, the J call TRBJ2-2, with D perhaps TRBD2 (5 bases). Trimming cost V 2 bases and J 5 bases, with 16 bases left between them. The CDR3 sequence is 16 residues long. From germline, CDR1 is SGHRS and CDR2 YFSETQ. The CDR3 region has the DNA TGCGCCAGCAGCTTCCCCGCCGGGGTGGAAACCGGGGAGCTGTTTTTT. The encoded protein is CASSFPAGVETGELFF. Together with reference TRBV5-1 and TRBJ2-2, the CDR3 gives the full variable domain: KAGVTQTPRYLIKTRGQQVTLSCSPISGHRSVSWYQQTPGQGLQFLFEYFSETQRNKGNFPGRFSGRQFSNSRSEMNVSTLELGDSALYLCASSFPAGVETGELFFGEGSRLTVL.

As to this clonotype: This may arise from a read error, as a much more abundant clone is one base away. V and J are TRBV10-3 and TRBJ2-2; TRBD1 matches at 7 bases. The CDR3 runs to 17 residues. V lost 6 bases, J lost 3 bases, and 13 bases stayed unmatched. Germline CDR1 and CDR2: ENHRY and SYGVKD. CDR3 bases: TGTGCCATCAGCGCAACTACAGGGGTCACGGACACCGGGGAGCTGTTTTTT. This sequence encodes CAISATTGVTDTGELFF.

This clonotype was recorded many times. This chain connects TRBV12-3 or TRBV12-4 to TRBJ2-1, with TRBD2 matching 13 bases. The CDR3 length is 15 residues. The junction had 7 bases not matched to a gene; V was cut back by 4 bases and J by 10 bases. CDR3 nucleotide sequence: TGTGCCAGCAGTTCCGGACTAGCGGGAGTCCGGGAGCAGTTCTTC. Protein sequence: CASSSGLAGVREQFF.

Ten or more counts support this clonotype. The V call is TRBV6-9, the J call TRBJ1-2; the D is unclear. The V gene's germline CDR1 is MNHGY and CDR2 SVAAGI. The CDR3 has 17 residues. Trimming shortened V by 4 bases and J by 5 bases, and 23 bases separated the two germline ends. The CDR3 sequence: CASSCHPGRVDGYGYTF. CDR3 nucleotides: TGTGCCAGCAGTTGCCACCCAGGACGCGTCGACGGTTATGGCTACACCTTC.